A selection of T cell receptor beta chains follows, all from one sample in a study of response to subunit inactivated influenza vaccine. TCRdb itself ran the RT-PCR reads through MiXCR, one entry per CDR3 protein. The sample has fewer than 250,000 distinct CDR3 sequences, 14% seen once. The specimen was CD8+ T cells sorted from PBMCs, collected roughly 5 days after vaccination. The receptor set was obtained from a man in his fifties who received an inactivated influenza vaccine. CDR3s include the opening cysteine and the closing phenylalanine or tryptophan. The D gene is left open where the match is weak. Rows may omit the clone size; those that give it use once, few, many or a size class.

D gene	clone size	V gene	J gene	CDR3 DNA	CDR3 protein
.	.	TRBV12-3/TRBV12-4	TRBJ2-7	TGTGCCAGCAGTTTAGGGGGACTGATCTACGAGCAGTACTTC	CASSLGGLIYEQYF
.	many	TRBV4-2	TRBJ2-7	TGTGCCAGCAGCCAAGATAGACGGGCGGGGCGACCCTACGAGCAGTACTTC	CASSQDRRAGRPYEQYF
.	.	TRBV2	TRBJ2-1	TGTGCCAGCAGGCCGGGTGGGTTATCCTACAATGAGCAGTTCTTC	CASRPGGLSYNEQFF
TRBD1	.	TRBV7-9	TRBJ2-7	TGTGCCAGCAGCTCGACAGGGAGCTCCTACGAGCAGTACTTC	CASSSTGSSYEQYF
TRBD1	few	TRBV15	TRBJ1-6	TGTGCCACCAGCAGACACGACAGGGAGCCCCTCCACTTT	CATSRHDREPLHF
.	.	TRBV20-1	TRBJ2-7	TGCAGTGCTGGCCGGACCTTCTCCTACGAGCAGTACTTC	CSAGRTFSYEQYF
.	.	TRBV7-6	TRBJ2-7	TGTGCCAGCAGCTTAGGGGAGGTCTCCTACGAGCAGTACTTC	CASSLGEVSYEQYF
TRBD2	many	TRBV29-1	TRBJ2-2	TGCAGCGCCCTGGGGGCTAGCGGGAGGCTGAACACCGGGGAGCTGTTTTTT	CSALGASGRLNTGELFF
.	.	TRBV12-3/TRBV12-4	TRBJ1-1	TGTGCCAGCAGTTTACCCTCCTCCGAGGCTTTCTTT	CASSLPSSEAFF
.	.	TRBV18	TRBJ2-1	TGTGCCAGCTCACTGCCCCCCTATGGAGGGAGCTTTTACAATGAGCAGTTCTTC	CASSLPPYGGSFYNEQFF
.	many	TRBV9	TRBJ2-7	TGTGCCAGCAGCTATGCAAGCGGATCTGGAGAGCAGTACTTC	CASSYASGSGEQYF
.	.	TRBV4-3	TRBJ2-7	TGCGCCAGCAAGGACGTTTGGAGCTCCTACGAGCAGTACTTC	CASKDVWSSYEQYF
.	.	TRBV4-3	TRBJ2-3	TGCGCCAGCAGCCAAGGGACTTCACGACTCACAGATACGCAGTATTTT	CASSQGTSRLTDTQYF
.	.	TRBV29-1	TRBJ2-1	TGCAGCGTTGAAGGGTCAGGGCGGAGCTCCTACAATGAGCAGTTCTTC	CSVEGSGRSSYNEQFF
TRBD1	many	TRBV10-3	TRBJ2-7	TGTGCCTTCGCATCCGGGACAGAGAACTCCTACGAGCAGTACTTC	CAFASGTENSYEQYF
.	few	TRBV7-2	TRBJ2-3	TGTGCCAGCAGCCCAGCGGACCCCCCAGATACGCAGTATTTT	CASSPADPPDTQYF
.	few	TRBV10-3	TRBJ1-3	TGTGCCATCAGTGGGACCGACTCTGGAAACACCATATATTTT	CAISGTDSGNTIYF
.	.	TRBV28	TRBJ2-1	TGTGCCAGCAGTTTAGCGGGGGCGGAAAATGAGCAGTTCTTC	CASSLAGAENEQFF
TRBD1	.	TRBV7-2	TRBJ2-7	TGTGCCAGCAGCTCATACAGGGGCTCCTACGAGCAGTACTTC	CASSSYRGSYEQYF
TRBD1	few	TRBV7-8	TRBJ2-7	TGTGCCAGCAGCGGCCGGGACAGGGGCTCCTACGAGCAGTACTTC	CASSGRDRGSYEQYF
TRBD1	medium-sized	TRBV28	TRBJ2-2	TGTGCCAGCAGTTTACTTGCCACAGGGGACGGGGAGCTGTTTTTT	CASSLLATGDGELFF
.	.	TRBV30	TRBJ2-1	TGTGCCTGGAGTCTGGAAGAGTACAATGAGCAGTTCTTC	CAWSLEEYNEQFF
.	.	TRBV4-1	TRBJ1-5	TGCGCCAGCAGCCAAGATAGCAGGGAGCATCAGCCCCAGCATTTT	CASSQDSREHQPQHF
.	many	TRBV7-9	TRBJ2-1	TGTGCCAGCAGCTTAGGGACGGCCTTTTCATTCTTC	CASSLGTAFSFF
.	.	TRBV4-1	TRBJ1-1	TGCGCCAGCAGCCCGTCCCAGGTATATACTGAAGCTTTCTTT	CASSPSQVYTEAFF
.	few	TRBV5-1	TRBJ2-7	TGCGCCAGCGCGGGGAACTACGAGCAGTACTTC	CASAGNYEQYF
.	.	TRBV4-2	TRBJ2-7	TGTGCCAGCAGCCAAGATGAAGAGGGAGGAGACGAGCAGTACTTC	CASSQDEEGGDEQYF
TRBD1	few	TRBV6-1	TRBJ2-7	TGTGCCAGCAGTGAAGCGGTTGGGAACAGGGGAGACGAGCAGTACTTC	CASSEAVGNRGDEQYF
TRBD2	few	TRBV29-1	TRBJ2-1	TGCAGCGTCCTGGGGACTAGCGGGGGAGGCGAGCAGTTCTTC	CSVLGTSGGGEQFF
.	few	TRBV7-9	TRBJ2-5	TGTGCCAGCAGCCCCCCCCTAGGGCCCGACGATCCAAAGACCCAGTACTTC	CASSPPLGPDDPKTQYF
.	.	TRBV7-9	TRBJ2-2	TGTGCCAGCAGCTCCCCCCTCCCGGAAGCGAACACCGGGGAGCTGTTTTTT	CASSSPLPEANTGELFF
.	many	TRBV3-1	TRBJ2-5	TGTGCCAGCAGCCAAGAGGCCAGGGCTTACCAAGAGACCCAGTACTTC	CASSQEARAYQETQYF
.	few	TRBV28	TRBJ2-3	TGTGCCAGCAGTTTCACGCGGTACACAGATACGCAGTATTTT	CASSFTRYTDTQYF
.	.	TRBV18	TRBJ2-2	TGTGCCAGCTCACCACAGGACAGAGGGGCCGGGGAGCTGTTTTTT	CASSPQDRGAGELFF
.	.	TRBV29-1	TRBJ1-1	TGCAGCGTTGCGACCCAGGGCTGGTCAGCTTTCTTT	CSVATQGWSAFF
.	few	TRBV29-1	TRBJ2-7	TGCAGCGTTGCAGGCCAGAGCTCCTACGAGCAGTACTTC	CSVAGQSSYEQYF
TRBD2	.	TRBV29-1	TRBJ2-1	TGCAGCGTTGAGAGAGGACTAGCGGGCCCCTACAATGAGCAGTTCTTC	CSVERGLAGPYNEQFF
.	few	TRBV6-1	TRBJ1-2	TGTGCCAGCAGTGAAGAACAGCTCTATGGCTACACCTTC	CASSEEQLYGYTF
.	.	TRBV27	TRBJ2-3	TGTGCCAGCAGTTTGATTTTCGCGGCAAACACAGATACGCAGTATTTT	CASSLIFAANTDTQYF
.	few	TRBV7-6	TRBJ2-2	TGTGCCAGCAGCTTAGAGGTGGCCCGGATCAGGGGGGACACCGGGGAGCTGTTTTTT	CASSLEVARIRGDTGELFF
TRBD1	.	TRBV20-1	TRBJ2-7	TGCAGTGCTAGAGATTGGGACAGGGGAACCTACGAGCAGTACTTC	CSARDWDRGTYEQYF
.	many	TRBV4-2	TRBJ2-7	TGTGCCAGCACACCCGTTGGGATCTACGAGCAGTACTTC	CASTPVGIYEQYF
.	.	TRBV6-2/TRBV6-3	TRBJ2-1	TGTGCCAGCAGTTACGGGGCCGACTTCCCTTTCTCCTACAATGAGCAGTTCTTC	CASSYGADFPFSYNEQFF
.	.	TRBV4-1	TRBJ2-7	TGCGCCATCAGCCAAGAAGTTCAGATGAGCTCCTACGAGCAGTACTTC	CAISQEVQMSSYEQYF
TRBD2	.	TRBV11-2	TRBJ2-1	TGTGCCAGCAGCTTAGTACTCTTCACTAGCGGGAACAATGAGCAGTTCTTC	CASSLVLFTSGNNEQFF
.	.	TRBV20-1	TRBJ2-5	TGCAGTGCTAGAGATGCGGGACAACAAGAGACCCAGTACTTC	CSARDAGQQETQYF
TRBD2	many	TRBV5-1	TRBJ2-7	TGCGCCAGCAGCTTGGGGGGACTAGCGGGACACGAGCAGTACTTC	CASSLGGLAGHEQYF
TRBD1	few	TRBV19	TRBJ1-5	TGTGCCAGTAGTTGGGACAGGCTTAATCAGCCCCAGCATTTT	CASSWDRLNQPQHF
TRBD1	few	TRBV9	TRBJ1-6	TGTGCCAGCAGCGGGGACAGAGGAAATTCACCCCTCCACTTT	CASSGDRGNSPLHF
.	once	TRBV29-1	TRBJ2-5	TGCAGCGTTCGGACAGGGTGGGGGGGGGTTATAGAGACCCAGTACTTC	CSVRTGWGGVIETQYF
.	.	TRBV20-1	TRBJ1-1	TGCAGTGCTAGAGATACAGGTCTCCGATTCACTGAAGCTTTCTTT	CSARDTGLRFTEAFF
.	.	TRBV4-3	TRBJ2-7	TGCGCCAGCAGCCAAGATAACTGGCCGTCCTACGAGCAGTACTTC	CASSQDNWPSYEQYF
TRBD1	few	TRBV12-3/TRBV12-4	TRBJ1-1	TGTGCCAGTAAGCCGATCTCGGGACAGAGTTCCAACACTGAAGCTTTCTTT	CASKPISGQSSNTEAFF
TRBD2	.	TRBV6-1	TRBJ2-3	TGTGCCAGCAGCCTGGGACTAGGAATCGCAGAAACGCAGTATTTT	CASSLGLGIAETQYF
TRBD2	few	TRBV2	TRBJ2-2	TGTGCCAGCAGTTACCTAGGGGAGGGGTTAACCGGGGAGCTGTTTTTT	CASSYLGEGLTGELFF